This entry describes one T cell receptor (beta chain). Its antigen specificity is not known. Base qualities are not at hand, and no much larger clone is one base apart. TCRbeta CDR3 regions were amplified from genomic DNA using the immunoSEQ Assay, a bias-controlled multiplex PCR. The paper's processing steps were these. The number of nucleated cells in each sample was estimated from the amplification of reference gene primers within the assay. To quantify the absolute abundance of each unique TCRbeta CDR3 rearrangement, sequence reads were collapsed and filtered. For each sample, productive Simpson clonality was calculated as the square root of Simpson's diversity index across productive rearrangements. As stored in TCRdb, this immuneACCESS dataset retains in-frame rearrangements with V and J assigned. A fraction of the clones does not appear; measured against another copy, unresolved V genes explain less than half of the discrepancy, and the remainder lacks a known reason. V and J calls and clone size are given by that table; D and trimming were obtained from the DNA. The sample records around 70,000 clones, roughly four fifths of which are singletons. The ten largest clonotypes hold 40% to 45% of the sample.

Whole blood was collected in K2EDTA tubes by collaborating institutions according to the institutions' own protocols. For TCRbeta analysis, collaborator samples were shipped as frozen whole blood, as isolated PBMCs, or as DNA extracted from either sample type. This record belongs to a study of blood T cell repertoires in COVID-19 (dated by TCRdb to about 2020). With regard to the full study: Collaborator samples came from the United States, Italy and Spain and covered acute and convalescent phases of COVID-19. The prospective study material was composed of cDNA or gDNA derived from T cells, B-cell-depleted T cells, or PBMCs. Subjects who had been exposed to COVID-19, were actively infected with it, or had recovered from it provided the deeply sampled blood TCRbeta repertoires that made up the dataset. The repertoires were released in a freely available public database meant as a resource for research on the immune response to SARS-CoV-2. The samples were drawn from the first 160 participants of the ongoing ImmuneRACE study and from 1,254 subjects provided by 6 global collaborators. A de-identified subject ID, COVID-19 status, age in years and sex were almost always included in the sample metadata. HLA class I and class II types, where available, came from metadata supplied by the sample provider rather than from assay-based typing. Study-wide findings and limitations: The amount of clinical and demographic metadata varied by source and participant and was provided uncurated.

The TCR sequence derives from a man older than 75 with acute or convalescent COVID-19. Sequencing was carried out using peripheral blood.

The DNA is TGTGCCAGCAGTTCCGGGGACACTGAAGCTTTCTTT. Its coded protein is CASSSGDTEAFF. Recombination linked TRBV28 to TRBJ1-1; too little of a D gene remains to name it. Reading from cysteine to phenylalanine, the CDR3 counts 12 amino acids. Solely the CDR3 DNA is kept, with 36 bases framed from the first base. The germline V gene provides CDR1 MDHEN and CDR2 SYDVKM. V and J lose 4 bases and 3 bases, and a span of 6 bases separates them. The variable domain in full, with residues beyond the CDR3 obtained from the reference TRBV28 and TRBJ1-1 genes, is DVKVTQSSRYLVKRTGEKVFLECVQDMDHENMFWYRQDPGLGLRLIYFSYDVKMKEKGDIPEGYSVSREKKERFSLILESASTNQTSMYLCASSSGDTEAFFGQGTRLTVV.